The rows below give T cell receptor beta chains drawn from one sample of a study of CD8+ T cells in alopecia areata. Some clones are missing from TCRdb's copy, which holds only in-frame ones; the method was immunoSEQ multiplex PCR. The sample lists 170,000 or so clones; around 50% were seen once. This specimen consisted of CD4+ T cells sorted from blood, obtained at week 0. The receptors originated from a human donor with alopecia areata. Both conserved end residues are part of each CDR3. The D gene is left open where the match is weak. Size is stated for part of the rows, as once, few or many counts, or as a class when the clone is expanded.

abundance | j_gene | d_gene | v_gene | CDR3nt | CDR3aa
. | TRBJ2-3 | . | TRBV29-1 | TGCAGCGTTTCCGATACGCAGTATTTT | CSVSDTQYF
. | TRBJ2-3 | . | TRBV29-1 | TGCAGCGTTGAAGGGGCACAGGGAGGCACAGATACGCAGTATTTT | CSVEGAQGGTDTQYF
. | TRBJ1-1 | . | TRBV30 | TGTGCCTGGAGGTACGGATACACTGAAGCTTTCTTT | CAWRYGYTEAFF
. | TRBJ1-1 | TRBD1 | TRBV6-5 | TGTGCCAGCAGTCCTCCAGGGGGCACTGAAGCTTTCTTT | CASSPPGGTEAFF
few | TRBJ1-4 | . | TRBV6-5 | TGTGCCAGCAGTTACTCCGGACAGTGGGGTGAAAAACTGTTTTTT | CASSYSGQWGEKLFF
. | TRBJ2-3 | TRBD2 | TRBV9 | TGTGCCAGCAGCGAGAGCGGGGGGCGCACAGATACGCAGTATTTT | CASSESGGRTDTQYF
. | TRBJ2-3 | TRBD2 | TRBV30 | TGTGCCTGGAGTAGGGAGCGGGGGGGTCTCACATCTACAGATACGCAGTATTTT | CAWSRERGGLTSTDTQYF
. | TRBJ1-1 | . | TRBV18 | TGTGCCAGCTCACCGACAGAGAACACTGAAGCTTTCTTT | CASSPTENTEAFF
once | TRBJ2-2 | . | TRBV2 | TGTGCCAGCACCAATGAGGGGAACACCGGGGAGCTGTTTTTT | CASTNEGNTGELFF
few | TRBJ2-1 | TRBD2 | TRBV5-1 | TGCGCCAGCAGCACGGGCCTAGCGGAACCCTACAATGAGCAGTTCTTC | CASSTGLAEPYNEQFF
. | TRBJ1-2 | . | TRBV6-1 | TGTGCCAGCGCCGTAATGCAGGGCGACTATGGCTACACCTTC | CASAVMQGDYGYTF
. | TRBJ1-5 | . | TRBV7-2 | TGTGCCAGCAGCTTAGTCTGGGGTAGGGAAAATCAGCCCCAGCATTTT | CASSLVWGRENQPQHF
. | TRBJ2-7 | . | TRBV6-1 | TGTGCCAGCAGTGAAGCAGGCAGGGAAAGCTACGAGCAGTACTTC | CASSEAGRESYEQYF
. | TRBJ1-4 | . | TRBV7-9 | TGTGCCAGCAGCTTTCAGATCAGGGGAGAAAAACTGTTTTTT | CASSFQIRGEKLFF
. | TRBJ2-3 | TRBD1 | TRBV5-1 | TGCGCCAGCAGCTTGGGAAGACAGGGGAGTAACACAGATACGCAGTATTTT | CASSLGRQGSNTDTQYF
few | TRBJ1-5 | . | TRBV27 | TGTGCCAGCAGTCCAAGGACTCAGAACAGGGTCAATCAGCCCCAGCATTTT | CASSPRTQNRVNQPQHF
. | TRBJ1-1 | . | TRBV11-1 | TGTGCCAGCAGCTCTTCCGTCAGGAACACTGAAGCTTTCTTT | CASSSSVRNTEAFF
. | TRBJ2-7 | . | TRBV30 | TGTGCCTGGAGTACAGGTTTCTACGAGCAGTACTTC | CAWSTGFYEQYF
. | TRBJ2-5 | . | TRBV5-1 | TGCGCCAGCAGCACGGGGAACGGAGAGACCCAGTACTTC | CASSTGNGETQYF
. | TRBJ2-1 | . | TRBV7-9 | TGTGCCAGCAGCTTAGGGTCAGGGTCACCCTACAATGAGCAGTTCTTC | CASSLGSGSPYNEQFF
. | TRBJ1-2 | . | TRBV5-1 | TGCGCCAGCAGCTGGACTACAGAAAACTATGGCTACACCTTC | CASSWTTENYGYTF
. | TRBJ1-2 | TRBD1 | TRBV29-1 | TGCAGCGCTGGGGACAGGGAAAGATCTTTGCGCTATGGCTACACCTTC | CSAGDRERSLRYGYTF
. | TRBJ1-5 | . | TRBV6-6 | TGTGCCAGCACCCCACCCTCTAGGAAAAACAATCAGCCCCAGCATTTT | CASTPPSRKNNQPQHF
few | TRBJ1-6 | . | TRBV6-6 | TGTGCCAGCAGTTACAGACAGGTCAATTCACCCCTCCACTTT | CASSYRQVNSPLHF
few | TRBJ2-2 | . | TRBV5-6 | TGTGCCAGCAGCTTGAGGGGGGACACCGGGGAGCTGTTTTTT | CASSLRGDTGELFF
. | TRBJ1-2 | . | TRBV5-1 | TGCGCCAGCAGCCCGGAAAGCCGCTATGGCTACACCTTC | CASSPESRYGYTF
few | TRBJ2-7 | . | TRBV29-1 | TGCAGCGTTGGAAAGACCACCTACGAGCAGTACTTC | CSVGKTTYEQYF